These T cell receptor beta chains were read from a single sample in a study of low-dose radiotherapy and immunotherapy resistance in tumors. TCRdb used MiXCR to reprocess the reads, holding one entry per CDR3 protein. The sample consists of about 35,000 distinct CDR3 sequences, under 25% of them appearing once. Material: PBMCs, obtained after low-dose radiotherapy plus immunotherapy. Source of these receptors: a female donor with ovarian cancer. The CDR3 runs from the conserved cysteine through the conserved F or W. Fields, in order: J gene, clone size, V gene, D gene, CDR3 DNA, CDR3 protein. A D gene is named only where the DNA matches it firmly. Size is omitted from some rows. Given values are once, few, many or a class for expanded clones.

j_gene: TRBJ2-6
abundance: many
v_gene: TRBV7-9
d_gene: NA
CDR3nt: TGTGCCAGCAGCCAACAGGGCTCCCTCTCTGGGGCCAACGTCCTGACTTTC
CDR3aa: CASSQQGSLSGANVLTF

j_gene: TRBJ1-4
abundance: many
v_gene: TRBV20-1
d_gene: NA
CDR3nt: TGCAGTGCTAGAGACCTTCGGACGCCAGCAACTAATGAAAAACTGTTTTTT
CDR3aa: CSARDLRTPATNEKLFF

j_gene: TRBJ1-1
abundance: NA
v_gene: TRBV13
d_gene: NA
CDR3nt: TGTGCCAGCAGCGCCCAGGGTCTTGGCACTGAAGCTTTCTTT
CDR3aa: CASSAQGLGTEAFF

j_gene: TRBJ1-2
abundance: many
v_gene: TRBV18
d_gene: NA
CDR3nt: TGTGCCAGCTCCCCTTCCCCCATCTATGGCTACACCTTC
CDR3aa: CASSPSPIYGYTF

j_gene: TRBJ1-3
abundance: many
v_gene: TRBV15
d_gene: NA
CDR3nt: TGTGCCACCAGCAGAGGTGGGGCTGGAAACACCATATATTTT
CDR3aa: CATSRGGAGNTIYF

j_gene: TRBJ2-2
abundance: many
v_gene: TRBV12-3/TRBV12-4
d_gene: NA
CDR3nt: TGTGCCAGCAGTTACCAGGTTGGGCGGGGCACCGGGGAGCTGTTTTTT
CDR3aa: CASSYQVGRGTGELFF

j_gene: TRBJ2-3
abundance: many
v_gene: TRBV18
d_gene: NA
CDR3nt: TGTGCCAGCTCACTTACACGGAGCACAGATACGCAGTATTTT
CDR3aa: CASSLTRSTDTQYF

j_gene: TRBJ2-7
abundance: many
v_gene: TRBV18
d_gene: TRBD2
CDR3nt: TGTGCCAGCTCACCACAGGAAGGGACTAGCGGGGGTCTCGACGAGCAGTACTTC
CDR3aa: CASSPQEGTSGGLDEQYF

j_gene: TRBJ1-2
abundance: many
v_gene: TRBV7-2
d_gene: NA
CDR3nt: TGTGCCAGCAGCTTAGAAACGACAGTTAACTATGGCTACACCTTC
CDR3aa: CASSLETTVNYGYTF

j_gene: TRBJ2-7
abundance: many
v_gene: TRBV29-1
d_gene: NA
CDR3nt: TGCAGCGCCGAGGGGTCGGGAACGAGGGAGCAGTACTTC
CDR3aa: CSAEGSGTREQYF